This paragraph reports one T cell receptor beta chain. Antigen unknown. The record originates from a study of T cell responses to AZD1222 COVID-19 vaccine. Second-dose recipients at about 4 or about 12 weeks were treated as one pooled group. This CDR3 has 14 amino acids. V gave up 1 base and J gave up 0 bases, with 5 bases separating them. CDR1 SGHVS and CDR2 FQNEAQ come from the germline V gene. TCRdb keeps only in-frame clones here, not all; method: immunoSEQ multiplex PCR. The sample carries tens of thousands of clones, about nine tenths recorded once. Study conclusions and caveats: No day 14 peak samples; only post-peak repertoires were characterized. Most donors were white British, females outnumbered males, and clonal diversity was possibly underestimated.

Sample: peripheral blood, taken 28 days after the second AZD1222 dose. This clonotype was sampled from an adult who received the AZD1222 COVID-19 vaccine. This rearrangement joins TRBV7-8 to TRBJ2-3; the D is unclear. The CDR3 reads CASSLELSTDTQYF. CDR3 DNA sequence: TGTGCCAGCAGCTTAGAACTCAGCACAGATACGCAGTATTTT.